This TCR beta chain was sequenced for a study of preoperative IRX-2 immunotherapy in early breast cancer. Indicated treatment: preoperative locoregional IRX-2 cytokine immunotherapy. Preoperative locoregional IRX-2 cytokine immunotherapy was tested in the phase Ib source study. Repertoires were generated with immunoSEQ multiplex PCR, while TCRdb's copy carries only in-frame clones and drops some. The table lists 20,000 to 30,000 clones, 85% to 95% of them singletons. The trim removed 4 bases at V and 2 bases at J, leaving 9 bases unmatched. Germline values: CDR1 SGHDT, CDR2 YYEEEE. The CDR3 extends over 16 amino acids.

The genes are TRBV5-6 and TRBJ2-4, with 7 bases identical to TRBD1. The sequences come from tumor tissue, collected after IRX-2 immunotherapy. This clonotype originated in a human donor with breast cancer. For the CDR3, the DNA is TGTGCCAGCAGCCCACGGGACAGTAGAACCAAAAACATTCAGTACTTC. Protein product: CASSPRDSRTKNIQYF.